This record looks at one T cell receptor beta chain sequence and its context. Germline CDR1 and CDR2: SGHNT and YYREEE (reference sequence). The CDR3 loop spans 14 amino acids. V lost 5 bases to trimming and J lost 6 bases; unmatched junction nucleotides: 7. This sample was taken from a study of T cells after somatic rescue of genetic block. The method was immunoSEQ multiplex PCR; TCRdb's version includes in-frame clones alone and lacks a portion of them. The repertoire holds under 150,000 clones, with 85% to 95% as singletons. Sequencing used peripheral blood mononuclear cells (PBMCs). The receptor's source is a young woman. The gene calls are TRBV5-4 and TRBJ2-7; 11 positions agree with TRBD1. DNA of the CDR3: TGTGCCAGCAGTTCGGACAGGGGGCTTGGCGAGCAGTACTTC. It yields the protein CASSSDRGLGEQYF.